This entry concerns a single T cell receptor beta chain. Its antigen is still unknown. CDR3 length equals 15 residues. The germline V and J ends were trimmed by 2 bases and 1 base, with 9 bases remaining between them. CDR1 is KGHSH and CDR2 is LQKENI in the germline V gene. The record originates from a study of beta chain features in type 1 diabetes. About the research overall: Healthy donors, compared against patients, showed similar age, gender and cell yields. All samples together contributed 107,917,701 sorted cells for examination.

The study reverse transcribed the entire isolated RNA, so it sequenced expressed TCRB transcripts. Repertoires were generated with immunoSEQ multiplex PCR, while TCRdb's copy carries only in-frame clones and drops some. Counted here are around 360,000 clones, 10% to 15% occurring once; the ten biggest clones make up 0.008% to 0.011%. Purities in excess of 95% were seen in all sorted populations. Study results and limitations: Insertions at VDJ junctions were less frequent in type 1 diabetes patients. These patients also deleted more nucleotides at the same junctions. There was a moderate but significant shortening of TCRB CDR3s in all four CD4+ subsets of Type 1 diabetes patients.

The chain has TRBV18 and TRBJ1-3; D is ambiguous. The sequence derives from a woman under 30 with type 1 diabetes. Sequencing used naive CD4+ T cells from blood. CDR3 sequence (DNA): TGTGCCAGCTCACCAGGGTCGGGGTCTGGAAACACCATATATTTT. Translating gives CASSPGSGSGNTIYF.